This T cell receptor (beta chain) was profiled in a study of T-cell reconstitution after alpha-beta-depleted transplantation in children. The TCRbeta library was prepared with unique molecular identifiers. MiXCR, run by TCRdb on the PCR reads, gives a single entry per CDR3 protein. The table records around 580,000 distinct CDR3 sequences, approximately 30% of them present only once. This clonotype was counted only a few times. Its antigen is currently unknown. Germline CDR1 is LNHNV and CDR2 is YYDKDF (reference sequence). The trim removed 0 bases at V and 4 bases at J, leaving 3 bases unmatched. There are 15 residues in the CDR3. Findings of the study overall: Several hundred expanded graft clones reportedly supplied alpha-beta T cells about two months after transplant. At day 60, the high TCRbeta diversity found in some patients originated from recipient T cells and thymic progenitors that had survived. Newly produced T cells mostly provided counts and TCRbeta diversity after one year, as hyperexpanded clones declined.

The chain links TRBV15 to TRBJ2-7, with TRBD1 matching over 10 bases. The TCR was taken from a boy less than two years old with Wiskott-Aldrich syndrome, due to receive a stem cell transplant. Sequencing used PBMCs, obtained before TCRalphabeta/CD19-depleted stem cell transplant. The CDR3 nucleotides read TGTGCCACCAGCAGAGATGGGACAGGGGTTTACGAGCAGTACTTC. This sequence encodes CATSRDGTGVYEQYF.